Listed below are T cell receptor beta chains from one sample, sequenced in a study of CD8 T cells in ankylosing spondylitis. Using its own MiXCR run on the 5' RACE reads, TCRdb lists one record per CDR3 protein. Here the sample spans 650,000 to 800,000 distinct CDR3 sequences, under 20% being singletons. Sequenced input: blood, either unsorted or a sorted T cell fraction (not recorded which). The source is a male donor with ankylosing spondylitis. The CDR3 runs from the conserved cysteine through the conserved F or W. D genes are given only for firm matches. Clone size appears in some rows only: once, few, many, or a class for an expanded clone.

j_call d_call clone_size v_call cdr3_nt cdr3_aa
TRBJ1-2 NA few TRBV4-3 TGCGCCAGCAGCCTGTGGGGGACACCTTTCTATGGCTACACCTTC CASSLWGTPFYGYTF
TRBJ2-3 TRBD2 few TRBV12-3/TRBV12-4 TGTGCCAGCAGTTTACGCGGGGGGGCCGTAGATACGCAGTATTTT CASSLRGGAVDTQYF
TRBJ2-7 NA NA TRBV25-1 TGTGCCAGCAGTCGGACTGGTAGCGGGCAGTACTTC CASSRTGSGQYF
TRBJ1-3 NA NA TRBV5-1 TGCGCCAGCAGCTCAAGGTGGACGGGGAGCTCTGGAAACACCATATATTTT CASSSRWTGSSGNTIYF
TRBJ2-7 NA few TRBV20-1 TGCAGTGCTAGAGATTTTGCGGGGCCCTACGAGCAGTACTTC CSARDFAGPYEQYF
TRBJ2-7 NA few TRBV7-8 TGTGCCAGCAGCTCTCGACAACGCTCCTACGAGCAGTACTTC CASSSRQRSYEQYF
TRBJ1-2 TRBD1 NA TRBV4-2 TGTGCCAGCAGCCAAACGGGACAGGCTGCAAACTATGGCTACACCTTC CASSQTGQAANYGYTF
TRBJ2-7 NA NA TRBV19 TGTGCCAGTAGTATCCGACCGACACGACACGAGCAGTACTTC CASSIRPTRHEQYF
TRBJ1-1 TRBD1 NA TRBV10-3 TGTGCCATCATGGGACAGGGGTGGAACACTGAAGCTTTCTTT CAIMGQGWNTEAFF
TRBJ1-4 NA few TRBV4-1 TGCGCCAGCAGCCAAAGCCAACCCGGGGGTGAAAAACTGTTTTTT CASSQSQPGGEKLFF
TRBJ1-3 NA NA TRBV7-9 TGTGCCAGCAGCTTATTGGGGGACTCCATATATTTT CASSLLGDSIYF
TRBJ2-5 TRBD2 NA TRBV12-3/TRBV12-4 TGTGCCAGCAGTTTACTCCCTAGCGGGGGGACACAAGAGACCCAGTACTTC CASSLLPSGGTQETQYF
TRBJ2-1 NA many TRBV11-2 TGTGCCAGCAGCTTAGCGAGGGGTCCCTACAATGAGCAGTTCTTC CASSLARGPYNEQFF
TRBJ1-1 NA NA TRBV29-1 TGCAGCGTGCTACCACAGGGACCTGTGAACACTGAAGCTTTCTTT CSVLPQGPVNTEAFF
TRBJ1-2 NA NA TRBV7-9 TGTGCCAGCAGCTTAGACACAGACTATGGCTACACCTTC CASSLDTDYGYTF
TRBJ2-7 TRBD1 few TRBV5-1 TGCGCCAGCAGCACGGACAGGGGGCTCGACGAGCAGTACTTC CASSTDRGLDEQYF
TRBJ2-1 TRBD2 few TRBV29-1 TGCAGCGTAGTTGGACTAGACTCATACAATGAGCAGTTCTTC CSVVGLDSYNEQFF
TRBJ1-1 TRBD1 few TRBV25-1 TGTGCCAGCAGTGAATATTCCGGGACAGAGAACACTGAAGCTTTCTTT CASSEYSGTENTEAFF
TRBJ1-5 NA NA TRBV4-1 TGCGCCAGCAGCCAAGACACTTTTAATCAGCCCCAGCATTTT CASSQDTFNQPQHF
TRBJ2-6 NA few TRBV15 TGTGCCACCAGCAGAGAAACGACCGGGGCCAACGTCCTGACTTTC CATSRETTGANVLTF
TRBJ1-6 TRBD1 NA TRBV6-1 TGTGCCAGCAGGATGACACTTGGACAGGATTTGTCACCCCTCCACTTT CASRMTLGQDLSPLHF
TRBJ2-1 TRBD2 NA TRBV20-1 TGCAGTGCGTCTAGCGGGAGGGCGTCGGGTGAGCAGTTCTTC CSASSGRASGEQFF
TRBJ2-1 NA few TRBV10-3 TGTGCCATCAGTGATCCCTATACAGGGCACGGTGAGCAGTTCTTC CAISDPYTGHGEQFF
TRBJ2-7 TRBD2 NA TRBV9 TGTGCCAGCAGCGTAGGGGCTAGCGGGGGGACGTACGAGCAGTACTTC CASSVGASGGTYEQYF
TRBJ2-1 NA NA TRBV12-3/TRBV12-4 TGTGCCAGCAGCTACGCTTTGGATGAGCAGTTCTTC CASSYALDEQFF
TRBJ1-2 NA NA TRBV20-1 TGCAGTGCTCCCTCAGGGTCCAACTATGGCTACACCTTC CSAPSGSNYGYTF
TRBJ1-6 TRBD1 few TRBV4-1 TGCGCCAGCAGCCAATCGGGGACAGGGGAGAATTCACCCCTCCACTTT CASSQSGTGENSPLHF
TRBJ2-3 TRBD1 NA TRBV7-2 TGTGCCAGCAGCTGGGGACAGGGAATTAGAGATACGCAGTATTTT CASSWGQGIRDTQYF
TRBJ2-1 NA NA TRBV20-1 TGCAGTGGTTATGGGGGATTCGGTGAGCAGTTCTTC CSGYGGFGEQFF
TRBJ2-7 TRBD1 few TRBV5-1 TGCGCCAGCAGCCTGGACAGGTCTCGAGAGCAGTACTTC CASSLDRSREQYF
TRBJ2-2 NA NA TRBV29-1 TGCAGCGCTCAACGCGGGGCCGGGGAGCTGTTTTTT CSAQRGAGELFF
TRBJ2-5 NA few TRBV3-1 TGTGCCAGCAGCCAAGGGTCAGGTTCGGGGGAGACCCAGTACTTC CASSQGSGSGETQYF
TRBJ1-1 TRBD1 many TRBV12-3/TRBV12-4 TGTGCCAGCAGTACCGCAGGGACAGGGGGGGGAGCTTTCTTT CASSTAGTGGGAFF
TRBJ2-6 TRBD1 NA TRBV5-1 TGCGCCAGCAGCCCCTGGGATAGCACAGGGGGTAAAACTGGGGCCAACGTCCTGACTTTC CASSPWDSTGGKTGANVLTF
TRBJ1-1 NA NA TRBV6-2/TRBV6-3 TGTGCCAGCAGTCGTGGACAGTACGGGGAGACTGAAGCTTTCTTT CASSRGQYGETEAFF
TRBJ2-2 NA NA TRBV29-1 TGCAGCGTTGCCCGTTCCGGGGAGCTGTTTTTT CSVARSGELFF
TRBJ2-5 NA NA TRBV29-1 TGCAGCGTTGATTACACAGGGGGGGGAGAGACCCAGTACTTC CSVDYTGGGETQYF
TRBJ2-3 NA few TRBV6-5 TGTGCCAGCAGTTACGGGTTGGAGGGGAGTACAGATACGCAGTATTTT CASSYGLEGSTDTQYF
TRBJ2-3 NA few TRBV4-3 TGCGCCAGCAGCCAAGATGGGGGGGCTCGGGATACGCAGTATTTT CASSQDGGARDTQYF
TRBJ2-1 TRBD1 few TRBV27 TGTGCCAGCGCCCAGGGGGTAAGCTCCTACAATGAGCAGTTCTTC CASAQGVSSYNEQFF
TRBJ2-5 NA many TRBV4-2 TGCGCCAGCAGCCAAGATCTAAGAGAGACCCAGTACTTC CASSQDLRETQYF
TRBJ1-5 NA NA TRBV2 TGTGCCAGCATGCGGGGCAATCAGCCCCAGCATTTT CASMRGNQPQHF
TRBJ2-5 TRBD1 few TRBV6-1 TGTGCCAGCAGTACACGGGCAGGGGGTAAAGAGACCCAGTACTTC CASSTRAGGKETQYF
TRBJ1-3 NA few TRBV20-1 TGCAGTGGCAGGGGCTCTGGAAACACCATATATTTT CSGRGSGNTIYF
TRBJ2-1 NA NA TRBV7-3 TGTGCCAGCAGCTTCGACGACCGGTACAATGAGCAGTTCTTC CASSFDDRYNEQFF
TRBJ2-1 NA NA TRBV6-2/TRBV6-3 TGTGCCAGCAGTTGGTCTACTAGCCTAAATGAGCAGTTCTTC CASSWSTSLNEQFF
TRBJ2-2 NA few TRBV12-3/TRBV12-4 TGTGCCAGCAGTTTTGGGCAGGGGTACACCGGGGAGCTGTTTTTT CASSFGQGYTGELFF